The following is a TCR beta chain sequence with its context. The antigen is unknown. At one of its ends the junction is not consistent with the germline gene, which may arise from a read error. The CDR3 contains 17 residues. The V gene's germline CDR1 is LGHNA and CDR2 YNFKEQ. A J-beta primer mix and a sample-barcoded 5' primer were used in a second PCR of about 7 to 12 cycles. A template-switch adaptor with 12 random nucleotides tagged each cDNA molecule. Sequencing yielded, for each sample, at least 3 million paired-end reads carrying CDR3. Each CDR3 protein is one row after TCRdb ran MiXCR on the 5' RACE reads. The top ten hold about 18% of the sample, which has a few hundred thousand distinct CDR3 sequences, roughly 29% seen once. The sample originates from a study of blood T cells in healthy people across ages. Caucasian, healthy and from Russia, the donors were aged between roughly 6 and 95. Findings of the study overall: With unsorted PBMCs, a conclusive comparison of naive versus antigen-experienced cells was not possible.

The chain couples TRBV4-2 to TRBJ2-1; the match to TRBD2 covers 8 bases. This clonotype originated in a woman between 65 and 79 years old in good health. The specimen was blood. The CDR3, as DNA: TGTGCCAGCGGCCAAGGGGCCGGGGGGGCCGGTGGCAATGAGCAGTTCTTC. Encoded protein: CASGQGAGGAGGNEQFF.